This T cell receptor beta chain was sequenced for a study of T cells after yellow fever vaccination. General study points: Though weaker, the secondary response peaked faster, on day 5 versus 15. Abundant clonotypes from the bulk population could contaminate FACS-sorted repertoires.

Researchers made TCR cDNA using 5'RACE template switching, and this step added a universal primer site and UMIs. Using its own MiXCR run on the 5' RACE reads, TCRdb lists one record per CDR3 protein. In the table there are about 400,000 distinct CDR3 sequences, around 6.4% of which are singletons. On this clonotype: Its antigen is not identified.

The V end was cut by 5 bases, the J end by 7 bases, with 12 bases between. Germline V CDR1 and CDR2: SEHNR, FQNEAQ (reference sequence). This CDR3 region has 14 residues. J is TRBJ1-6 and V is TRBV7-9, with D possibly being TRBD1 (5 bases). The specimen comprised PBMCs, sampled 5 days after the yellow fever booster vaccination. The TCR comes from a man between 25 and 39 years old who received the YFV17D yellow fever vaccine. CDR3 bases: TGTGCCAGCAGCCCGGGGGGGGAGAATTCACCCCTCCACTTT. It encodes CASSPGGENSPLHF.